This TCR beta chain was sequenced in a study of OX40 agonist ivuxolimab in advanced cancers. General notes on the study: The costimulatory receptor OX40 (CD134) was targeted by ivuxolimab, a fully human IgG2 agonistic monoclonal antibody. Peripheral TCRbeta sequencing aimed to test whether ivuxolimab altered TCR sequence diversity and caused clonal T-cell expansion. Of the approximately 54 patients in dose escalation, some 20 had hepatocellular carcinoma, approximately 15 had melanoma, 9 had renal cell carcinoma and 9 had head and neck cancer. Intravenous ivuxolimab was administered to patients every 2 weeks at six dose levels: 0.01, 0.1, 0.3, 1.5, 3 and 10 mg/kg. The paper describes the monotherapy dose-escalation part (N = 52 patients) of the phase I trial of ivuxolimab. Prior anti-PD-1, anti-PD-L1 or anti-CTLA-4 therapy was permitted, and less than 45% of dose-escalation patients had received checkpoint inhibitors. Partial responses were achieved by three dose-escalation patients, of whom one had hepatocellular carcinoma and two had cutaneous melanoma. In the dose-escalation cohort, around four fifths of patients were male, and the mean age was roughly 60 years, with a range of about 23 to 80.

CDR1 and CDR2, looked up from the germline V gene, are MGHDK and SYGVNS. V was cut back by 7 bases and J by 5 bases, leaving a gap of 7 bases between them. From the cysteine through the phenylalanine, the CDR3 covers 11 amino acids. This entry keeps only the CDR3 DNA: 33 bases, framed from base 1. Genomic DNA was extracted from sorted cells for sequencing of the TCRbeta CDR3 region. The immunoSEQ Assay was used to sequence the TCRbeta CDR3 regions. TCRdb stores this immuneACCESS table with in-frame sequences only. Part of the clones is absent; in the studies checked, under half of the shortfall reflects unresolved V genes, and no reason is known for the rest. In all, the sample holds 52,000 or so clones, and 93% of those were seen once. Roughly 18% of the sample is held by the ten biggest clonotypes. Concerning this clone itself: This clone's antigen is unknown. No much larger clone exists at a distance of one base, and base qualities are not known.

The research as a whole found: On average, CD8+ T cells showed more expanded clones than CD4+ T cells after ivuxolimab. Partial responders in the 0.1-3.0 mg/kg groups had among the lowest normalized peripheral clonal expansion, especially among CD8+ T cells. Clonal expansion of both CD4+ and CD8+ blood T cells was observed from baseline to week 6 at doses 0.1 to 3.0 mg/kg. Low levels of normalized T-cell clonal expansion were also seen in some patients who did not respond. The antigen specificity of the peripheral T cells that underwent clonal expansion was not determined.

The trial excluded patients who had a history of autoimmune disease or were on systemic immunosuppression. Peripheral blood for TCR sequencing was drawn from every dose cohort at baseline, at cycle 4 day 1 and at cycle 7 day 1. Samples were obtained from an open-label, multicenter, first-in-human phase I dose-escalation trial of ivuxolimab. The trial enrolled adults with locally advanced or metastatic head and neck squamous cell, hepatocellular, melanoma or renal cell carcinoma. CD4+ and CD8+ T cells were sorted separately from peripheral blood before TCR sequencing. Source: CD4+ or CD8+ T cells sorted from blood, taken in a trial of the OX40 agonist ivuxolimab. Recombination linked TRBV25-1 to TRBJ2-3; matching of 5 bases hints at TRBD2 as the D gene. The TCR comes from an adult with an advanced solid tumor such as melanoma, head and neck, liver or kidney cancer. CDR3 region: CASKGRDTQYF. The DNA is TGTGCCAGCAAAGGGAGAGATACGCAGTATTTT.